The 24 T cell receptor beta chains listed next were all sequenced from one sample in a study of OX40 agonist ivuxolimab in advanced cancers. Some clones are missing from TCRdb's copy, which holds only in-frame ones; the method was immunoSEQ multiplex PCR. Among roughly 93,000 clones listed, roughly 80% were seen once. Specimen: CD4+ or CD8+ T cells sorted from blood, collected in a trial of the OX40 agonist ivuxolimab. The receptor set was obtained from an adult with an advanced solid tumor such as melanoma, head and neck, liver or kidney cancer.

V usage is TRBV30 and J usage is TRBJ1-2; D might be TRBD1 (6 bases). V lost 0 bases, J lost 2 bases, and 10 bases lay in between. CDR1 and CDR2 from the germline V gene are GTSNPN and SVGIG (reference sequence). The CDR3 runs 14 residues. CDR3 sequence (DNA): TGTGCCTGGAGTGTAGGAGGGGGGAACTATGGCTACACCTTC. Encoded protein: CAWSVGGGNYGYTF.

This chain uses TRBV10-1 with TRBJ2-1; weak D call: TRBD1 (5 bases). This CDR3 region has 16 residues. CDR1 WNHNN and CDR2 SYGVQD come from the germline V gene (reference sequence). Trimming shortened V by 4 bases and J by 0 bases, and 13 bases separated the two germline ends. The CDR3 DNA reads as TGCGCCAGCAGTGGGGGCGGCCTAAGCTCCTACAATGAGCAGTTCTTC. The encoded protein is CASSGGGLSSYNEQFF.

The chain uses TRBV15 and TRBJ1-4; TRBD1 matches at 11 bases. The CDR3 sequence is 16 residues long. J was trimmed by 0 bases and V by 8 bases; bases with no gene match: 5. Germline V gene sequence: CDR1 LNHNV, CDR2 YYDKDF (reference sequence). The CDR3 loop reads CATLPGQGATNEKLFF. The CDR3 DNA reads as TGTGCCACCCTGCCGGGACAGGGGGCAACTAATGAAAAACTGTTTTTT.

V and J are TRBV7-2 and TRBJ1-1; 10 positions match TRBD1. Germline loops: CDR1 SGHTA, CDR2 FQGNSA. This CDR3 has 14 amino acids. After removal of 4 bases from V and 5 bases from J, the junction contained 4 bases not matched to a gene. In DNA form, the CDR3 reads TGTGCCAGCAGCTGGGACAGGGGAGGGACTGAAGCTTTCTTT. Protein sequence: CASSWDRGGTEAFF.

This clone occurred once. With only one base between it and a far larger clone, this is likely a read error. This sample includes further DNA sequences coding for the same CDR3. This chain links TRBV5-8 with TRBJ2-7; 7 bases align to TRBD1. Germline V gene sequence: CDR1 SGHTS, CDR2 YDEGEE. This CDR3 spans 15 amino acids. V was clipped by 4 bases and J by 7 bases; unmatched bases: 14. DNA of the CDR3: TGTGCCAGCAGCCAAGGCAGGGGGAGTTCGTGGGAGCAGTACTTC. Protein product: CASSQGRGSSWEQYF.

The chain combines TRBV6-4 with TRBJ2-1, with 7 bases aligning to TRBD2. CDR1 and CDR2 from the germline V gene are MRHNA and SNTAGT. The CDR3 length is 13 residues. J gave up 9 bases and V 0 bases, and 2 bases lay outside the gene matches. The CDR3: CASSDSAGAEQFF. DNA for the CDR3: TGTGCCAGCAGTGACTCGGCGGGAGCTGAGCAGTTCTTC.

This clone occurred once. The chain has TRBV21-1 and TRBJ1-1. TRBV21-1 is assigned pseudogene status. This CDR3 contains 13 residues. The CDR3 coding sequence is TGTGCCAGCAGCAAAAAACGGGTAAGGTGCGCTTTCTTT. It codes for CASSKKRVRCAFF.

This clone appeared once. CDR3 in DNA: TGCGCCAGCAGCTTGGGAGGGACAGCAAGCACAGATACGCAGTATTTT. This encodes CASSLGGTASTDTQYF. The chain has TRBV5-1 and TRBJ2-3; 7 nucleotides match TRBD1. This CDR3 has 16 amino acids. Per the germline V gene, CDR1 is SGHRS and CDR2 is YFSETQ. Germline trimming cut 0 bases from V and 0 bases from J; bases unmatched to any gene: 4.

The chain recombines TRBV4-1 with TRBJ1-1; D unresolved. Germline CDR1 MGHRA, CDR2 YSYEKL. The V end was cut by 0 bases, the J end by 1 base, with 9 bases between. This CDR3 is 15 amino acids long. CDR3 sequence: CASSQDAGGNTEAFF. CDR3 nucleotides: TGCGCCAGCAGCCAAGATGCGGGCGGGAACACTGAAGCTTTCTTT.

The chain joins TRBV19 to TRBJ1-1; TRBD1 aligns across 8 bases. CDR1 and CDR2 (germline): LNHDA, SQIVND (reference sequence). Losses at the gene ends were 5 bases for V and 0 bases for J; bases not matched to a gene: 5. This CDR3 is 15 amino acids long. The CDR3 protein is CASSVTGGMNTEAFF. The CDR3 DNA is TGTGCCAGTAGTGTTACAGGGGGGATGAACACTGAAGCTTTCTTT.

The chain joins TRBV12-5 to TRBJ2-1; no clear D gene. V was cut by 7 bases and J by 7 bases, with 8 bases left in between. Germline V gene data show CDR1 as LGHNT and CDR2 as FRNRAP. CDR3 length: 11 residues. The CDR3 protein is CASEIRNEQFF. The CDR3 coding sequence is TGTGCTAGTGAGATTAGGAATGAGCAGTTCTTC.

The chain joins TRBV27 to TRBJ2-7, with 9 bases that match TRBD1. V lost 1 base, J lost 5 bases, and 6 bases stayed unmatched. The CDR3 is made up of 15 amino acids. Germline assignment: CDR1 MNHEY and CDR2 SMNVEV (reference sequence). The CDR3 loop reads CASSLWGQGSNEQYF. The CDR3 DNA is TGTGCCAGCAGTTTATGGGGACAGGGAAGCAACGAGCAGTACTTC.

A word on this clone: At one end the junction does not follow the germline gene, possibly because of a read error. This chain links TRBV7-2 with TRBJ2-7; possibly TRBD1 for D (6 bases). CDR3 size: 13 residues. From germline, CDR1 is SGHTA and CDR2 FQGNSA. The CDR3 DNA follows: TGCGCCAGCAGCCAAGAAAGGGGGTACGAGCAGTACTTC. Encoded protein: CASSQERGYEQYF.

This chain joins TRBV5-5 and TRBJ2-7; D not resolved. The germline CDR1 and CDR2 sequences are SGHKS and YYEKEE (reference sequence). This CDR3 comprises 14 residues. Trimming pared 4 bases from V and 0 bases from J, leaving 11 bases between. CDR3 DNA: TGTGCCAGCAGCCCCTGGACGGTCTCCTACGAGCAGTACTTC. The encoded protein is CASSPWTVSYEQYF.

The genes are TRBV29-1 and TRBJ1-4, with 8 bases aligning to TRBD1. This CDR3 contains 12 residues. V was clipped by 6 bases and J by 7 bases; unmatched bases: 4. Germline loops: CDR1 SQVTM, CDR2 ANQGSEA. CDR3 in amino acids: CSVNRGGEKLFF. The CDR3 coding sequence is TGCAGCGTAAACAGGGGGGGTGAAAAACTGTTTTTT. The whole variable domain, filled in from reference TRBV29-1 and TRBJ1-4, reads SAVISQKPSRDICQRGTSLTIQCQVDSQVTMMFWYRQQPGQSLTLIATANQGSEATYESGFVIDKFPISRPNLTFSTLTVSNMSPEDSSIYLCSVNRGGEKLFFGSGTQLSVL.

The sample holds a few counts of this clone. J is TRBJ2-5 and V is TRBV4-1; no clear D gene. Germline V gene sequence: CDR1 MGHRA, CDR2 YSYEKL. Trimming cost V 1 base and J 2 bases, with 11 bases left between them. This CDR3 spans 15 amino acids. For the CDR3, the DNA is TGCGCCAGCAGCCAAGCCGACTTGGAGCAAGAGACCCAGTACTTC. Residues: CASSQADLEQETQYF.

The chain couples TRBV7-9 to TRBJ1-4; 9 bases agree with TRBD1. The V and J ends lost 4 bases and 5 bases, in that order; junction bases with no gene match: 5. Germline V gene sequence: CDR1 SEHNR, CDR2 FQNEAQ (reference sequence). The length of the CDR3 is 15 residues. Here the CDR3 DNA reads TGTGCCAGCAGCTCCGCCGGGACAGGGAATGAAAAACTGTTTTTT. Translating gives CASSSAGTGNEKLFF.

The chain joins TRBV7-8 to TRBJ2-7, with D perhaps TRBD1 (5 bases). The CDR3 loop spans 15 amino acids. Germline assignment: CDR1 SGHVS and CDR2 FQNEAQ. V lost 3 bases and J lost 2, with 14 bases in between. DNA for the CDR3: TGTGCCAGCAGCTTCAGGCCCGACAGCCCCTACGAGCAGTACTTC. Translation gives CASSFRPDSPYEQYF.

This clone has only one observation. The rearrangement uses TRBV6-1 and TRBJ2-7; weak D call: TRBD1 (5 bases). The V gene's germline CDR1 is MNHNS and CDR2 SASEGT. CDR3 size: 13 residues. V was pared by 2 bases and J by 7 bases, with 12 bases between. CDR3 nucleotides: TGTGCCAGCAGTGAATCCCCGGCAGGGGAGCAGTACTTC. Translating gives CASSESPAGEQYF.

J is TRBJ2-1 and V is TRBV14, with a weak D call TRBD2 (6 bases). CDR3 length: 17 residues. Looked up from germline, CDR1 is SGHDN and CDR2 is FVKESK. V was pared by 0 bases and J by 3 bases, with 15 bases between. CDR3 region: CASSQDGGAFIYNEQFF. The DNA of the CDR3 is TGTGCCAGCAGCCAAGATGGAGGGGCCTTTATCTACAATGAGCAGTTCTTC.

The chain uses TRBV5-8 and TRBJ1-6; the D is unclear. Looked up from germline, CDR1 is SGHTS and CDR2 is YDEGEE. The CDR3 loop spans 15 amino acids. The germline V and J ends were trimmed by 4 bases and 8 bases, with 16 bases remaining between them. CDR3 sequence (DNA): TGTGCCAGCAGCACGAAAGGGTTTCAGGATTCACCCCTCCACTTT. This encodes CASSTKGFQDSPLHF.

The rearrangement joins TRBV9 to TRBJ2-3; D not resolved. The germline gives CDR1 SGDLS, CDR2 YYNGEE. The CDR3 is 15 amino acids. V lost 4 bases and J 0 bases, leaving 12 bases between the germline ends. The CDR3 loop is CASSSPAPSTDTQYF. DNA of the CDR3: TGTGCCAGCAGCTCCCCTGCGCCGAGCACAGATACGCAGTATTTT.

This clone was recorded only once. This sequence joins TRBV7-2 and TRBJ2-7; 7 positions agree with TRBD1. V lost 5 bases and J lost 3; bases outside the gene matches: 4. Germline lookup yields CDR1 SGHTA and CDR2 FQGNSA. This CDR3 contains 13 residues. CDR3 sequence (DNA): TGTGCCAGCAGCCCGGCAGGGGGCTACGAGCAGTACTTC. Translated, it gives CASSPAGGYEQYF. Filled out from reference TRBV7-2 and TRBJ2-7, the complete variable domain reads GAGVSQSPSNKVTEKGKDVELRCDPISGHTALYWYRQSLGQGLEFLIYFQGNSAPDKSGLPSDRFSAERTGGSVSTLTIQRTQQEDSAVYLCASSPAGGYEQYFGPGTRLTVT.

This clone was picked up one time. The chain links TRBV7-2 to TRBJ1-5; TRBD1 might be the D (6 bases). The CDR3 is 16 residues long. The V gene's germline CDR1 is SGHTA and CDR2 FQGNSA. With 0 bases removed from V and 3 bases from J, the gap between germline ends came to 12 bases. CDR3 DNA: TGTGCCAGCAGCTTAGCTCTACAGGGTTTCAATCAGCCCCAGCATTTT. This encodes CASSLALQGFNQPQHF.